Listed here are 20 T cell receptor beta chains from one sample, sequenced in a study of T-cell reconstitution after alpha-beta-depleted transplantation in children. Preparing the TCRbeta library involved the use of unique molecular identifiers. TCRdb called the PCR reads again in MiXCR, with one record for every CDR3 protein. The sample consists of approximately 640,000 distinct CDR3 sequences, 15% to 20% of them appearing once. This specimen was PBMCs from the stem cell graft donor, taken from the stem cell graft. These receptors originate from a human donor who donated a stem cell graft to a child with acute myeloid leukemia.

The table lists this clonotype with a few counts. This chain uses TRBV7-9 with TRBJ2-2; D gene unclear. Trimming removed 3 bases from V and 6 bases from J, with 11 bases in between. Germline V gives CDR1 SEHNR, CDR2 FQNEAQ (reference sequence). The CDR3 has 14 amino acids. The CDR3 DNA reads TGTGCCAGCAGCTTGGAACAAGCCCCCGGGGAGCTGTTTTTT. Protein product: CASSLEQAPGELFF.

This rearrangement joins TRBV5-1 to TRBJ1-2; TRBD1 agrees at 7 bases. In germline, CDR1 is SGHRS, CDR2 YFSETQ. This CDR3 region has 14 residues. The trim removed 0 bases at V and 6 bases at J, leaving 5 bases unmatched. The CDR3 coding sequence is TGCGCCAGCAGCTTGGTAGACAGGGTGGATGGCTACACCTTC. This sequence encodes CASSLVDRVDGYTF.

This clonotype appeared a few times. The chain employs TRBV28 and TRBJ2-5; D possibly corresponds to TRBD2 (6 bases). The germline V gene has CDR1 MDHEN and CDR2 SYDVKM. This CDR3 contains 16 residues. Trimming took 3 bases from V and 3 from J, leaving 17 bases between them. CDR3 in DNA: TGTGCCAGCAGTTTGAGGCGGGCCGGGGGTAAAGAGACCCAGTACTTC. Translation: CASSLRRAGGKETQYF. The variable domain in full, completed from reference TRBV28 and TRBJ2-5, reads DVKVTQSSRYLVKRTGEKVFLECVQDMDHENMFWYRQDPGLGLRLIYFSYDVKMKEKGDIPEGYSVSREKKERFSLILESASTNQTSMYLCASSLRRAGGKETQYFGPGTRLLVL.

The chain joins TRBV24-1 to TRBJ2-2, with D possibly matching TRBD1 (5 bases). Trimming took off 1 base at V and 0 bases at J, with 8 bases between the two ends. In germline, CDR1 is KGHDR, CDR2 SFDVKD. CDR3 length: 16 residues. CDR3 bases: TGTGCCACCAGTGATTTAGCGACAGCGAACACCGGGGAGCTGTTTTTT. It translates to CATSDLATANTGELFF.

This sequence joins TRBV9 and TRBJ1-2; D might be TRBD1 (5 bases). The CDR3 has 15 residues. CDR1 and CDR2 (germline): SGDLS, YYNGEE. Trimming took off 4 bases at V and 2 bases at J, with 15 bases between the two ends. CDR3 in amino acids: CASSPSPGTNYGYTF. The CDR3 DNA reads TGTGCCAGCAGCCCTAGTCCCGGGACCAACTATGGCTACACCTTC.

This clonotype was seen ten or more times. This rearrangement joins TRBV6-5 to TRBJ1-5; 7 nucleotides agree with TRBD1. J was trimmed by 3 bases and V by 4 bases; bases with no gene match: 6. Germline lookup yields CDR1 MNHEY and CDR2 SVGAGI. The CDR3 covers 15 residues. Here the CDR3 reads CASSSGTVFNQPQHF. Here the CDR3 DNA reads TGTGCCAGCAGTTCGGGGACAGTATTCAATCAGCCCCAGCATTTT.

In its sample, this clonotype was seen many times. The chain recombines TRBV15 with TRBJ2-3; no clear D gene. The CDR3 totals 15 residues. The V and J ends lost 0 bases and 1 base respectively, with 8 bases between them. In germline, CDR1 is LNHNV, CDR2 YYDKDF (reference sequence). CDR3 sequence reads: CATSRDRARTDTQYF. DNA for the CDR3: TGTGCCACCAGCAGAGATAGGGCTCGCACAGATACGCAGTATTTT.

This clonotype was counted at least ten times. This chain links TRBV7-9 with TRBJ2-5, with 7 bases matching TRBD2. Looked up from germline, CDR1 is SEHNR and CDR2 is FQNEAQ (reference sequence). The CDR3 sequence is 16 residues long. V shed 5 bases, J shed 5 bases, and the junction held 14 bases outside the gene matches. The CDR3 sequence: CASSLTVAGEVETQYF. Here the CDR3 DNA reads TGTGCCAGCAGCCTGACCGTAGCGGGTGAGGTGGAGACCCAGTACTTC.

This clonotype occurred a few times. The chain carries TRBV28 and TRBJ1-6; possibly TRBD1 for D (6 bases). Germline CDR1 MDHEN, CDR2 SYDVKM. The V end lost 6 bases, the J end lost 8 bases, and 17 bases lay between the germline ends. CDR3 size: 15 residues. The CDR3 nucleotides read TGTGCCAGCAGCCCCCTCGGGACAAGTTATTCACCCCTCCACTTT. It encodes CASSPLGTSYSPLHF.

Regarding this clonotype: A much larger clone lies one base from this, so it may be a read error. The V and J genes are TRBV7-2 and TRBJ2-1; perhaps TRBD1 as D (5 bases). The V gene lost 4 bases and the J gene lost 8 bases, with 12 bases spanning the gap. The CDR3 is 13 residues long. Germline V gene lookup returns CDR1 SGHTA and CDR2 FQGNSA. In DNA form, the CDR3 reads TGTGCCAGCAGCTATACAGGAATGTATGAGCAGTTCTTC. Amino acids: CASSYTGMYEQFF.

This rearrangement joins TRBV4-3 to TRBJ2-5, with 7 bases fitting TRBD1. The germline gives CDR1 LGHNA, CDR2 YSLEER. Trimming took 0 bases from V and 1 from J; bases not matched to a gene: 2. There are 15 residues in the CDR3. In DNA form, the CDR3 reads TGCGCCAGCAGCCAAGAAGGGACAGTCCAAGAGACCCAGTACTTC. This codes for CASSQEGTVQETQYF.

The chain recombines TRBV4-3 with TRBJ2-7, with TRBD2 identical over 10 bases. Germline loops: CDR1 LGHNA, CDR2 YSLEER. The CDR3 is 15 amino acids. The V segment lost 0 bases and the J segment 3 bases; nucleotides outside the gene matches: 2. The CDR3 spells CASSQEAGGYYEQYF. The CDR3 DNA reads as TGCGCCAGCAGCCAAGAAGCGGGGGGGTACTACGAGCAGTACTTC.

This clonotype was seen many times. The chain has TRBV5-1 and TRBJ2-1; D unresolved. Trimming shortened V by 5 bases and J by 3 bases, and 9 bases separated the two germline ends. Germline CDR1 and CDR2: SGHRS and YFSETQ. The CDR3 sequence is 13 residues long. The CDR3 nucleotides are TGCGCCAGCAGTTCGGACGGCTACAATGAGCAGTTCTTC. This sequence encodes CASSSDGYNEQFF.

Only a few counts were recorded for this clonotype. The V gene is TRBV25-1, the J gene TRBJ1-3; 7 nucleotides match TRBD1. In germline, CDR1 is MGHDK, CDR2 SYGVNS. V dropped 2 bases and J dropped 0; count of bases not matched to a gene: 7. This CDR3 has 17 amino acids. CDR3 coding DNA: TGTGCCAGCAGTGAACCCGGGGACAGTGACTCTGGAAACACCATATATTTT. Amino acid sequence: CASSEPGDSDSGNTIYF.

The chain couples TRBV7-3 to TRBJ1-5; D not certain. The CDR3 has 13 amino acids. In germline, CDR1 is SGHTA, CDR2 FQGTGA. V dropped 5 bases and J dropped 6 bases, with 11 bases sitting between them. CDR3 loop: CASSLEMGQPQHF. CDR3 DNA sequence: TGTGCCAGCAGCCTCGAAATGGGTCAGCCCCAGCATTTT.

J is TRBJ2-3 and V is TRBV12-5; 8 bases are a match to TRBD1. This CDR3 has 17 residues. In germline, CDR1 is LGHNT, CDR2 FRNRAP. With 6 bases clipped from V and 0 bases from J, the junction kept 11 bases outside the gene matches. The CDR3, as DNA: TGTGCTAGTGGACTAGCCCCCGGGACAGGCAGCACAGATACGCAGTATTTT. It translates to CASGLAPGTGSTDTQYF.

V gene TRBV5-1 combines with J gene TRBJ2-7; 7 nucleotides line up with TRBD2. This CDR3 region has 16 residues. The ends lost 4 bases at V and 7 bases at J; junction bases unmatched: 17. Germline V CDR1 and CDR2: SGHRS, YFSETQ. The CDR3 DNA reads TGCGCCAGCAGCCTGCTGGCGGGGGTATCCATGGGGGAGCAGTACTTC. Translation: CASSLLAGVSMGEQYF.

This clonotype has more than one count but fewer than ten. V is TRBV24-1 and J is TRBJ2-2; D is possibly TRBD1 or TRBD2 (5 bases each). Between the trimmed V and J ends, which lost 7 bases and 0 bases, there was a span of 8 bases. CDR3 length: 14 residues. The germline CDR1 and CDR2 sequences are KGHDR and SFDVKD. The CDR3 is CATRGDANTGELFF. The CDR3, as DNA: TGTGCCACCAGGGGGGACGCGAACACCGGGGAGCTGTTTTTT.

This clonotype has a handful of counts. V usage is TRBV20-1 and J usage is TRBJ2-1; TRBD2 is a possible D gene (6 bases). Germline V CDR1 and CDR2: DFQATT, SNEGSKA (reference sequence). The CDR3 covers 15 residues. Trimming left V 3 bases short and J 5 bases short, with 17 bases between. The DNA of the CDR3 is TGCAGTGCTAGGGGGTTCGGGGGTCCCCACAATGAGCAGTTCTTC. Translation: CSARGFGGPHNEQFF.

At least ten counts were recorded for this clonotype. V gene TRBV7-2 combines with J gene TRBJ2-7, with TRBD2 as a possible D gene (5 bases). CDR1 is SGHTA and CDR2 is FQGNSA in the germline V gene. V lost 5 bases and J lost 7, with 18 bases in between. The CDR3 consists of 14 residues. CDR3 amino acids: CASSPPGGGREQYV. CDR3 in DNA: TGTGCCAGCAGCCCCCCCGGAGGAGGACGGGAGCAGTACGTC.